Shown below are 26 T cell receptor beta chains from a single sample sequenced in a study of blood T cell repertoires in COVID-19. Sequencing was performed with immunoSEQ multiplex PCR; in TCRdb, only in-frame clones are kept and a portion is missing. The repertoire holds approximately 84,000 clones, roughly 85% seen once, with 16% in the top ten. The material sequenced was peripheral blood. The receptors were sampled from a human donor in a cohort sampled during active COVID-19.

This rearrangement joins TRBV3-1 (or the pseudogene TRBV3-2) to TRBJ2-3, with 11 positions matching TRBD2. The length of the CDR3 is 17 residues. Germline CDR1 LGHDT, CDR2 YNNKEL (reference sequence). V shed 1 base, J shed 4 bases, and the junction held 7 bases outside the gene matches. CDR3 in DNA: TGTGCCAGCAGCCAAGGTAGCGGGAGGGCTGGGGCAGATACGCAGTATTTT. Its translation is CASSQGSGRAGADTQYF.

The chain links TRBV3-1 (or the pseudogene TRBV3-2) to TRBJ1-1; 7 bases align to TRBD1. Germline V lookup: CDR1 LGHDT, CDR2 YNNKEL (reference sequence). V trimming: 4 bases; J trimming: 0 bases; junction bases outside the gene matches: 11. This CDR3 spans 17 amino acids. The CDR3 nucleotides read TGTGCCAGCAGCCGACTTGTTCCGGGACAGATGAACACTGAAGCTTTCTTT. Translated: CASSRLVPGQMNTEAFF.

This clone was recorded only once. The chain joins TRBV5-6 to TRBJ1-2; D perhaps matches TRBD1 (5 bases). The CDR3 totals 14 residues. The germline gives CDR1 SGHDT, CDR2 YYEEEE. V gave up 2 bases and J gave up 8 bases, with 16 bases separating them. The CDR3, as DNA: TGTGCCAGCAGCTTAGGGGCCTTGAAACGGGGCTACACCTTC. Amino acid sequence: CASSLGALKRGYTF.

V and J are TRBV3-1 (or the pseudogene TRBV3-2) and TRBJ2-7, with D possibly TRBD1 on 5 matching bases. V was trimmed by 1 base and J by 2 bases, leaving 9 bases between them. The CDR3 extends over 14 amino acids. The germline CDR1 and CDR2 sequences are LGHDT and YNNKEL (reference sequence). CDR3 DNA sequence: TGTGCCAGCAGCCAAGTAAGCAGGGCCTACGAGCAGTACTTC. Its translation: CASSQVSRAYEQYF.

Only a few counts were recorded for this clone. The rearrangement links TRBV11-2 to TRBJ2-7; 9 bases line up with TRBD1. Germline V CDR1 and CDR2: SGHAT, FQNNGV. There are 15 residues in the CDR3. V lost 2 bases, J lost 4 bases, and 6 bases stayed unmatched. This CDR3 reads CASSLNRGTGYEQYF. CDR3 in DNA: TGTGCCAGCAGCTTAAATCGCGGGACAGGGTACGAGCAGTACTTC.

The chain is built from TRBV3-1 (or the pseudogene TRBV3-2) and TRBJ2-6, with 11 bases lining up with TRBD2. The junction had 8 bases not matched to a gene; V was cut back by 0 bases and J by 1 base. Germline-derived CDR1 and CDR2 are LGHDT and YNNKEL (reference sequence). This CDR3 has 20 residues. The CDR3 DNA reads as TGTGCCAGCAGCCAAGAGGGACTAGCGGACGTCCTTTCTGGGGCCAACGTCCTGACTTTC. Residues: CASSQEGLADVLSGANVLTF.

The chain couples TRBV6-5 to TRBJ1-6; 9 bases align to TRBD1. The V gene's germline CDR1 is MNHEY and CDR2 SVGAGI. This CDR3 has 14 residues. V trimming: 6 bases; J trimming: 9 bases; junction bases outside the gene matches: 6. This CDR3 is CASRTGTGPSPLHF. CDR3 nucleotides: TGTGCCAGCAGAACCGGGACAGGGCCTTCACCCCTCCACTTT.

The V call is TRBV7-9, the J call TRBJ2-1; a weak D match, TRBD1 (6 bases). Germline loops: CDR1 SEHNR, CDR2 FQNEAQ (reference sequence). The CDR3 length is 16 residues. V dropped 2 bases and J dropped 2 bases, with 13 bases sitting between them. The CDR3 protein is CASSLSAGVAYNEQFF. CDR3 sequence (DNA): TGTGCCAGCAGCTTATCTGCAGGGGTGGCCTACAATGAGCAGTTCTTC.

The CDR3 here is CASSLQGHNSPLHF. The CDR3 region has the DNA TGTGCCAGCAGTCTACAGGGCCATAATTCACCCCTCCACTTT. V is TRBV27 and J is TRBJ1-6, with D perhaps TRBD1 (6 bases). This CDR3 has 14 residues. V lost 5 bases to trimming and J lost 5 bases, with 10 bases between them. In germline, CDR1 is MNHEY, CDR2 SMNVEV (reference sequence).

The CDR3 nucleotides read TGTGCCAGCAGTTACTCGACCAGGAATGGCAATCAGCCCCAGCATTTT. Its protein product is CASSYSTRNGNQPQHF. The J gene is TRBJ1-5, the V gene TRBV6-5; D gene ambiguous. Germline V gene lookup returns CDR1 MNHEY and CDR2 SVGAGI. The germline V and J ends were trimmed by 0 bases and 2 bases, with 11 bases remaining between them. CDR3 length: 16 amino acids.

This clone was recorded a few times. CDR3 region: CASSYSGATEAFF. CDR3 DNA: TGTGCCAGCAGTTACTCTGGGGCGACTGAAGCTTTCTTT. The J gene is TRBJ1-1, the V gene TRBV6-5, with D perhaps matching TRBD1 (5 bases). V lost 0 bases to trimming and J lost 5 bases, with 7 bases between them. The CDR3 runs to 13 residues. The germline gives CDR1 MNHEY, CDR2 SVGAGI.

The chain uses TRBV29-1 and TRBJ2-3, with 9 bases fitting TRBD2. Germline-derived CDR1 and CDR2 are SQVTM and ANQGSEA. CDR3 length equals 14 residues. Trimming took 7 bases from V and 6 from J; bases not matched to a gene: 11. The CDR3 sequence: CSACFAGGPDTQYF. CDR3 nucleotide sequence: TGCAGCGCCTGCTTTGCGGGGGGGCCGGATACGCAGTATTTT.

This chain connects TRBV2 to TRBJ2-7; weak D call: TRBD1 (6 bases). Germline lookup yields CDR1 SNHLY and CDR2 FYNNEI. Trimming left V 4 bases short and J 4 bases short, with 11 bases between. This CDR3 is 13 amino acids long. CDR3 region: CASSGDKTYEQYF. The CDR3, as DNA: TGTGCCAGCAGTGGGGACAAAACATACGAGCAGTACTTC.

Here the CDR3 reads CASTEYDKNIQYF. Written as DNA, the CDR3 is TGTGCCAGCACGGAGTACGACAAAAACATTCAGTACTTC. This rearrangement joins TRBV2 to TRBJ2-4; D gene uncertain. Germline V lookup: CDR1 SNHLY, CDR2 FYNNEI. V was cut by 7 bases and J by 3 bases, with 10 bases left in between. The CDR3 covers 13 residues. Variable domain in full (rest from reference TRBV2 and TRBJ2-4): EPEVTQTPSHQVTQMGQEVILRCVPISNHLYFYWYRQILGQKVEFLVSFYNNEISEKSEIFDDQFSVERPDGSNFTLKIRSTKLEDSAMYFCASTEYDKNIQYFGAGTRLSVL.

CDR3 DNA: TGTGCCAGCTCACGACCACAGGAGCCCCAGCATTTT. Translation gives CASSRPQEPQHF. V is TRBV18 and J is TRBJ1-5, with a possible D match to TRBD1 (5 bases). This CDR3 contains 12 residues. With 4 bases removed from V and 8 bases from J, the gap between germline ends came to 9 bases. Germline V CDR1 and CDR2: KGHSH, LQKENI.

This chain joins TRBV15 and TRBJ2-7; a weak D match, TRBD1 (6 bases). Trimming took off 0 bases at V and 6 bases at J, with 12 bases between the two ends. Germline loops: CDR1 LNHNV, CDR2 YYDKDF (reference sequence). The CDR3 sequence is 14 residues long. Here the CDR3 DNA reads TGTGCCACCAGCAGAGATCAACAGGGCGGCGAGCAGTACTTC. Protein: CATSRDQQGGEQYF.

There are a few counts of this clone. This sequence joins TRBV18 and TRBJ1-4; D gene unclear. Germline V CDR1 and CDR2: KGHSH, LQKENI. The V end was cut by 3 bases, the J end by 3 bases, with 11 bases between. The length of the CDR3 is 15 residues. CDR3 in DNA: TGTGCCAGCTCACCTCTGGCGGCGCCTAATGAAAAACTGTTTTTT. Encoded protein: CASSPLAAPNEKLFF. Full variable domain (rest looked up from reference TRBV18 and TRBJ1-4): NAGVMQNPRHLVRRRGQEARLRCSPMKGHSHVYWYRQLPEEGLKFMVYLQKENIIDESGMPKERFSAEFPKEGPSILRIQQVVRGDSAAYFCASSPLAAPNEKLFFGSGTQLSVL.

Worth noting for this clone: This CDR3 is also generated by other DNA sequences in the sample. The gene calls are TRBV19 and TRBJ2-2; 7 bases are shared with TRBD1. Germline V gives CDR1 LNHDA, CDR2 SQIVND (reference sequence). The trim removed 6 bases at V and 0 bases at J, leaving 1 base unmatched. The CDR3 has 14 amino acids. The CDR3 protein is CASRDRTNTGELFF. For the CDR3, the DNA is TGTGCCAGTAGGGACAGGACGAACACCGGGGAGCTGTTTTTT.

The rearrangement uses TRBV2 and TRBJ2-1; 7 bases are shared with TRBD2. Germline loops: CDR1 SNHLY, CDR2 FYNNEI. V shed 5 bases and J 7 bases; nucleotides not matched to a gene: 11. The CDR3 extends over 15 amino acids. The CDR3 here is CASSRGLGLLNEQFF. DNA for the CDR3: TGTGCCAGCAGTCGTGGACTAGGCTTATTAAATGAGCAGTTCTTC.

V usage is TRBV3-1 (or the pseudogene TRBV3-2) and J usage is TRBJ1-2; the D gene is possibly TRBD1 (5 bases). Germline CDR1 is LGHDT and CDR2 is YNNKEL (reference sequence). There are 14 residues in the CDR3. With 1 base removed from V and 4 bases from J, the gap between germline ends came to 10 bases. CDR3 residues: CASSQGETGYGYTF. The CDR3 coding sequence is TGTGCCAGCAGCCAAGGAGAAACAGGCTATGGCTACACCTTC.

This clone was seen a handful of times. The chain joins TRBV7-9 to TRBJ1-4; possible D gene TRBD1, 6 bases. In germline, CDR1 is SEHNR, CDR2 FQNEAQ (reference sequence). This CDR3 is 15 amino acids long. V lost 5 bases to trimming and J lost 3 bases, with 13 bases between them. The CDR3 here is CASSLPQGPNEKLFF. The CDR3 coding sequence is TGTGCCAGCAGCCTCCCCCAGGGGCCTAATGAAAAACTGTTTTTT.

The chain recombines TRBV4-2 with TRBJ1-4; the match to TRBD1 covers 9 bases. This CDR3 region has 15 residues. Germline lookup yields CDR1 LGHNA and CDR2 YNFKEQ. V was pared by 0 bases and J by 8 bases, with 4 bases of the junction left unmatched. DNA of the CDR3: TGTGCCAGCAGCCAAGAGAACAGGGGGCCGGAAAAACTGTTTTTT. Protein product: CASSQENRGPEKLFF.

This clone came up once. The genes are TRBV19 and TRBJ1-5; 11 bases fit TRBD1. J lost 7 bases, V lost 6 bases, and 8 bases had no gene match. Germline lookup yields CDR1 LNHDA and CDR2 SQIVND (reference sequence). The CDR3 extends over 15 amino acids. The CDR3 DNA follows: TGTGCCAGTAGAACCCGGGACAGGGGGTTACAGCCCCAGCATTTT. Translating it yields CASRTRDRGLQPQHF.

The rearrangement uses TRBV2 and TRBJ2-3; a weak D match, TRBD1 (6 bases). CDR3 length: 14 residues. Looked up from germline, CDR1 is SNHLY and CDR2 is FYNNEI. Trimming took off 7 bases at V and 2 bases at J, with 13 bases between the two ends. The CDR3 DNA follows: TGTGCCAGCATGAGTTGGGACAACACAGATACGCAGTATTTT. This codes for CASMSWDNTDTQYF.

The chain combines TRBV6-4 with TRBJ1-2, with D perhaps matching TRBD1 (6 bases). The CDR3 is 16 residues long. Germline assignment: CDR1 MRHNA and CDR2 SNTAGT. The V gene lost 0 bases and the J gene lost 8 bases, with 19 bases spanning the gap. In DNA form, the CDR3 reads TGTGCCAGCAGTGACTCGAGGGGTGGCAGGGGCAGCGGCTACACCTTC. This encodes CASSDSRGGRGSGYTF.

There are a few counts of this clone. This chain links TRBV16 with TRBJ2-1; possibly TRBD1 for D (5 bases). Germline V gene lookup returns CDR1 KGHSY and CDR2 FQNENV. This CDR3 has 13 amino acids. Trimming took off 2 bases at V and 4 bases at J, with 6 bases between the two ends. CDR3 sequence (DNA): TGTGCCAGCAGCCAAACAGGTTACAATGAGCAGTTCTTC. Translating gives CASSQTGYNEQFF.